The entry below gives a single T cell receptor (beta chain) sequence along with its context. Its specificity is unknown. This sample is drawn from a study of CD8+CD57+ T cells in acquired aplastic anemia. TCR beta VDJ and CDR3 profiling used genomic DNA as template. TCRdb reanalysed the reads using MiXCR and keeps one entry per CDR3 protein. The repertoire has roughly 160,000 distinct CDR3 sequences, 71% of them found once; the top ten carry around 45%. General study points: Simpson's diversity of CD8+ cells was not significantly different in patients compared with controls. There were over 25 CD8+ CDR3 sequences that occurred in both patients and controls.

The CDR3 runs 14 residues. Trimming pared 2 bases from V and 2 bases from J, leaving 10 bases between. Germline values: CDR1 SGHTA, CDR2 FQGTGA. Patients selected for sequencing had displayed CD8+CD57+ cell expansion by flow cytometry. J is TRBJ2-7 and V is TRBV7-3; D unclear. The sample taken for sequencing was sorted CD4+, CD8+, or CD8+CD57+ T cells (not recorded which) from PBMCs. The sequence derives from a human donor with aplastic anemia. CDR3 loop: CASSLAPETYEQYF. CDR3 nucleotides: TGTGCCAGCAGCTTAGCCCCGGAAACCTACGAGCAGTACTTC.